This TCR beta chain was documented in a study of beta chain features in type 1 diabetes. It was via CD45RO/CCR7/CD25/CD127/CD95/CD27 that CD4+ naive, central memory, regulatory and stem cell-like memory cells were sorted. Sorting produced populations that all topped 95% purity. The investigators reverse transcribed all of the isolated RNA, so they sequenced expressed TCRB transcripts. Profiling relied on immunoSEQ multiplex PCR, and the TCRdb table lists in-frame clones only, not all of them. Among about 230,000 clones listed, over 7.5% were seen once. V dropped 4 bases and J dropped 4; count of bases not matched to a gene: 13. CDR1 and CDR2 (germline): LGHNA, YNFKEQ. The CDR3 runs 17 residues.

This chain connects TRBV4-2 to TRBJ2-1; 7 bases align to TRBD2. The sequence was obtained from a woman between 18 and 29 years old in good health. Sequencing was performed on naive CD4+ T cells from blood. For the CDR3, the DNA is TGTGCCAGCAGCCCGACTCGGACTAGTTTCGGGTACAATGAGCAGTTCTTC. Translated, it gives CASSPTRTSFGYNEQFF.